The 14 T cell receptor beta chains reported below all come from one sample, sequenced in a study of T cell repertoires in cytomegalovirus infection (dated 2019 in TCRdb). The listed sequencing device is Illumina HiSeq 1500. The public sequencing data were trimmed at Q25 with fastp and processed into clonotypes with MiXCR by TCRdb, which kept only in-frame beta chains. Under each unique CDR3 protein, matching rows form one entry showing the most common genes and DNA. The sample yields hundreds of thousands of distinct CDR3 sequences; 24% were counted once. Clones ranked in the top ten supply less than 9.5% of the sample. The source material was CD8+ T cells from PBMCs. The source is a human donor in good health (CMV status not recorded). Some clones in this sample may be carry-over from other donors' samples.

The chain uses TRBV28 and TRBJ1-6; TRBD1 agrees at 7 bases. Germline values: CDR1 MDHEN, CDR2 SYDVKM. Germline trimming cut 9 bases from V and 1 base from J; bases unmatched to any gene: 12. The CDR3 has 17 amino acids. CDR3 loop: CASKVGTVLSYNSPLHF. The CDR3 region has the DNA TGTGCCAGTAAAGTCGGGACAGTACTTTCCTATAATTCACCCCTCCACTTT.

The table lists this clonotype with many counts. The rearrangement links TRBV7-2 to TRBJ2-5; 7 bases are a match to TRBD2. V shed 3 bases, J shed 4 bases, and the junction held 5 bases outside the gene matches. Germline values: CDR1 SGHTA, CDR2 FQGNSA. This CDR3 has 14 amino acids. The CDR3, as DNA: TGTGCCAGCAGCTTTGTCGGGGGGAGAGAGACCCAGTACTTC. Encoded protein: CASSFVGGRETQYF.

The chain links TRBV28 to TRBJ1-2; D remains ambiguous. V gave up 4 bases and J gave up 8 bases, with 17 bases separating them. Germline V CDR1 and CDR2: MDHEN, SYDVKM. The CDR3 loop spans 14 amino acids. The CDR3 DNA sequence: TGTGCCAGCAGTTCCGCGGACGGTCCGGAAGGCTACACCTTC. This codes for CASSSADGPEGYTF.

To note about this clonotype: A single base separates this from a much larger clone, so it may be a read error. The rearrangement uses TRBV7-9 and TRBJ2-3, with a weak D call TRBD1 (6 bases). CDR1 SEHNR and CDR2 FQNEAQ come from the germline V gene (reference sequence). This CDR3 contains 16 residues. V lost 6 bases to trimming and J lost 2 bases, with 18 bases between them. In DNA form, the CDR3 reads TGTGCCAGCAGAACCTCGGGACATGGCCCCACAGATACGCAGTATTTT. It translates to CASRTSGHGPTDTQYF.

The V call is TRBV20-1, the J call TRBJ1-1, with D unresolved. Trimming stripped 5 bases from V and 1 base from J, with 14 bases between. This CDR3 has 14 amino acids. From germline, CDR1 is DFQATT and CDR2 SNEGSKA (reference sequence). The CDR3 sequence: CSAQVFRQNTEAFF. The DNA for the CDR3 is TGCAGTGCTCAAGTCTTTCGGCAGAACACTGAAGCTTTCTTT.

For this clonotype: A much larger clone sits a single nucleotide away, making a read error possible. CDR3 amino acids: CANSRTGTISNTGELFF. In nucleotides, the CDR3 is TGTGCCAACAGCCGAACCGGGACGATCTCGAACACCGGGGAGCTGTTTTTT. The V and J genes are TRBV7-6 and TRBJ2-2; D tentatively fits TRBD1 or TRBD2 (5 bases each). Germline V gene sequence: CDR1 SGHVS, CDR2 FNYEAQ. This CDR3 region has 17 residues. The complete variable domain, with remaining parts taken from reference TRBV7-6 and TRBJ2-2, reads GAGVSQSPRYKVTKRGQDVALRCDPISGHVSLYWYRQALGQGPEFLTYFNYEAQQDKSGLPNDRFSAERPEGSISTLTIQRTEQRDSAMYRCANSRTGTISNTGELFFGEGSRLTVL.

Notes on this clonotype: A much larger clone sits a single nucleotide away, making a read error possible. The CDR3: CANSSSGRGNQPQHF. The DNA for the CDR3 is TGTGCCAACAGCTCGAGTGGTCGGGGAAATCAGCCCCAGCATTTT. The V gene is TRBV7-9, the J gene TRBJ1-5; no clear D gene. From germline, CDR1 is SEHNR and CDR2 FQNEAQ (reference sequence). CDR3 length: 15 residues.

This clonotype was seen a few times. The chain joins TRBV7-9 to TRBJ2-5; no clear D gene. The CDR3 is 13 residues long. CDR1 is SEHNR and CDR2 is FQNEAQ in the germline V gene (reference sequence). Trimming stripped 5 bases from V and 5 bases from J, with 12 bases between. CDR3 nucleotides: TGTGCCAGCAGCCCGGCCTCCTCGGAGACCCAGTACTTC. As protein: CASSPASSETQYF.

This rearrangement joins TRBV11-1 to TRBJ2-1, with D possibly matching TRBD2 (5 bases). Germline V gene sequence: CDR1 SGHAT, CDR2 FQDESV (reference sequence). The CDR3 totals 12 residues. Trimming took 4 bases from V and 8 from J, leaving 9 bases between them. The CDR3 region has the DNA TGTGCCAGCAGCTCGATACTAGATGAGCAGTTCTTC. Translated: CASSSILDEQFF. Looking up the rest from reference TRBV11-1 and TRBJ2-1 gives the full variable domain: EAEVAQSPRYKITEKSQAVAFWCDPISGHATLYWYRQILGQGPELLVQFQDESVVDDSQLPKDRFSAERLKGVDSTLKIQPAELGDSAMYLCASSSILDEQFFGPGTRLTVL.

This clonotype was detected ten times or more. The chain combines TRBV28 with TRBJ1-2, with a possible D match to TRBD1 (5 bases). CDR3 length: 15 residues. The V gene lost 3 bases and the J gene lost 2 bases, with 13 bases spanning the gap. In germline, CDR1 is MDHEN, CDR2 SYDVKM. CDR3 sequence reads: CASSFDSTPNYGYTF. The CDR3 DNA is TGTGCCAGCAGTTTCGACAGTACCCCCAACTATGGCTACACCTTC.

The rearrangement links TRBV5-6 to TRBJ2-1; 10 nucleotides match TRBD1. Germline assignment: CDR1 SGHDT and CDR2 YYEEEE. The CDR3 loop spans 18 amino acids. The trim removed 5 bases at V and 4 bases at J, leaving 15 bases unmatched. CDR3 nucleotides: TGTGCCAGCAGTTCAGACAGGGGGCGAAGGAGTCTGTACAATGAGCAGTTCTTC. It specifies CASSSDRGRRSLYNEQFF.

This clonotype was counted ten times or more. The CDR3 protein is CASSRPRTGVNNEQFF. The DNA for the CDR3 is TGTGCCAGCAGCCGGCCTAGAACCGGGGTAAACAATGAGCAGTTCTTC. The chain recombines TRBV7-2 with TRBJ2-1; TRBD2 is a possible D gene (5 bases). The germline V gene encodes CDR1 SGHTA and CDR2 FQGNSA. This CDR3 is built from 16 residues. Trimming cost V 5 bases and J 5 bases, with 19 bases left between them.

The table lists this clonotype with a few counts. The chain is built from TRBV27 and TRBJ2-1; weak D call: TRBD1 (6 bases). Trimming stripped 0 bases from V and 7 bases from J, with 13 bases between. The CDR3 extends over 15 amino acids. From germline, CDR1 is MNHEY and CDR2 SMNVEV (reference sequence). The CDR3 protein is CASSLSQGTGNEQFF. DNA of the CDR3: TGTGCCAGCAGTTTATCTCAGGGGACGGGGAATGAGCAGTTCTTC.

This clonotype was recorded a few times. CDR3 in DNA: TGCGCCAGCAGCGAAACGCCGGGACTAGGACGGACCGGGGAGCTGTTTTTT. Its translation is CASSETPGLGRTGELFF. The chain uses TRBV5-1 and TRBJ2-2; TRBD2 aligns across 8 bases. V trimming: 4 bases; J trimming: 5 bases; junction bases outside the gene matches: 13. This CDR3 has 17 residues. The V gene's germline CDR1 is SGHRS and CDR2 YFSETQ.